A single sample is the source of the 3 T cell receptor beta chains below, sequenced in a study of cytomegalovirus exposure and HLA in healthy donors. Amplification used 60 Vbeta primers and 13 Jbeta primers. Generated by immunoSEQ multiplex PCR, the TCRdb table keeps only in-frame clones and is missing some. The table records approximately 88,000 clones, 55% to 75% of them present only once. Sequencing was carried out using PBMCs. The origin of the receptors is a man aged 60-69 years in good health and CMV-seronegative.

This chain links TRBV5-1 with TRBJ2-5, with a tentative D call TRBD1 (6 bases). Germline loops: CDR1 SGHRS, CDR2 YFSETQ. Trimming took 4 bases from V and 1 from J, leaving 11 bases between them. This CDR3 region has 14 residues. CDR3 region: CASSTGQFQETQYF. The CDR3, as DNA: TGCGCCAGCAGCACTGGACAGTTCCAAGAGACCCAGTACTTC.

This sequence joins TRBV18 and TRBJ2-7; D is possibly TRBD1 (6 bases). Trimming pared 1 base from V and 3 bases from J, leaving 10 bases between. Germline loops: CDR1 KGHSH, CDR2 LQKENI. The CDR3 has 14 residues. The CDR3 spells CASSPQRDNYEQYF. The DNA for the CDR3 is TGTGCCAGCTCACCACAACGGGACAACTACGAGCAGTACTTC.

This chain links TRBV6-5 with TRBJ2-7; 10 nucleotides line up with TRBD1. V lost 6 bases to trimming and J lost 6 bases; unmatched junction nucleotides: 8. Germline assignment: CDR1 MNHEY and CDR2 SVGAGI. The CDR3 is made up of 14 amino acids. CDR3 DNA sequence: TGTGCCAGCAGAACCGGGACAGGGGTGGGCGAGCAGTACTTC. Residues: CASRTGTGVGEQYF.